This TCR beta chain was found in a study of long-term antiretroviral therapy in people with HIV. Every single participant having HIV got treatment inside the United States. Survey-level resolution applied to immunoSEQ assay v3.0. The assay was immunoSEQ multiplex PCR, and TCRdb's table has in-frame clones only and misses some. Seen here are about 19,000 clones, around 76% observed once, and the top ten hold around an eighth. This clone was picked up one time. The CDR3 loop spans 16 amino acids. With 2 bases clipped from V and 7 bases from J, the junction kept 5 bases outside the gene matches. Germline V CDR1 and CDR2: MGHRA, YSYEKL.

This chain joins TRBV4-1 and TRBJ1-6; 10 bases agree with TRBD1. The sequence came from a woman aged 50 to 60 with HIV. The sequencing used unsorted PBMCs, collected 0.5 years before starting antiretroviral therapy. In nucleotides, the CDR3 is TGCGCCAGCAGCCAACCTACGGGACAGGGGAATTCACCCCTCCACTTT. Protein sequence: CASSQPTGQGNSPLHF.